This T cell receptor (beta chain) came from a study of blood T cell repertoires in COVID-19. Repertoires were generated with immunoSEQ multiplex PCR, while TCRdb's copy carries only in-frame clones and drops some. The sample has tens of thousands of clones, over 60% seen once. Trimming removed 4 bases from V and 4 bases from J, with 9 bases in between. Germline assignment: CDR1 MNHEY and CDR2 SVGAGI. The CDR3 spans 13 residues. The chain uses TRBV6-5 and TRBJ2-3, with D possibly TRBD2 on 6 matching bases. This receptor was taken from a human donor in a cohort sampled during active COVID-19. The sample was peripheral blood. The CDR3 protein is CASSLEGADTQYF. CDR3 DNA: TGTGCCAGCAGTTTGGAGGGTGCAGATACGCAGTATTTT.